These 26 T cell receptor beta chains were sequenced from one sample in a study of blood T cell repertoires in COVID-19 (dated by TCRdb to about 2020). Library generation was performed with the immunoSEQ multiplex PCR assay. TCRdb retrieved this table from immuneACCESS and kept in-frame rearrangements only. Not all clones are present; in checked studies, unresolved V genes account for under half, and no reason is known for the remainder. Present in this sample are 250,000 to 350,000 clones, roughly 89% of which were seen just once. Of the sample, under 7% is held by the ten largest clones. Sequencing input: PBMCs or T cells enriched from blood (not recorded which). The receptors come from a woman in her thirties or forties who had recovered from COVID-19.

The sample holds one count of this clone. The chain joins TRBV28 to TRBJ1-3; D is unresolved. This CDR3 has 16 amino acids. The germline CDR1 and CDR2 sequences are MDHEN and SYDVKM. V shed 2 bases and J shed 3 bases, with 14 bases lying between them. The CDR3 reads CASSLGGQLHGNTIYF. Written as DNA, the CDR3 is TGTGCCAGCAGTTTAGGAGGGCAACTCCATGGAAACACCATATATTTT.

The chain recombines TRBV9 with TRBJ2-2; TRBD1 is a possible D gene (6 bases). Germline CDR1 reads SGDLS; CDR2 reads YYNGEE. The CDR3 spans 16 residues. Between the trimmed V and J ends, which lost 7 bases and 0 bases, there was a span of 16 bases. CDR3 sequence (DNA): TGTGCCAGCTCTAGAACCGGGACAACGAACACCGGGGAGCTGTTTTTT. As protein: CASSRTGTTNTGELFF. The variable domain in full, completed from reference TRBV9 and TRBJ2-2, reads DSGVTQTPKHLITATGQRVTLRCSPRSGDLSVYWYQQSLDQGLQFLIQYYNGEERAKGNILERFSAQQFPDLHSELNLSSLELGDSALYFCASSRTGTTNTGELFFGEGSRLTVL.

The chain employs TRBV28 and TRBJ2-2; TRBD2 agrees at 8 bases. Germline V gene data show CDR1 as MDHEN and CDR2 as SYDVKM. V lost 5 bases and J lost 2; bases outside the gene matches: 7. CDR3 length equals 16 residues. The CDR3 region is CASSEPGGKNTGELFF. The CDR3 nucleotides are TGTGCCAGCAGTGAGCCGGGGGGGAAAAACACCGGGGAGCTGTTTTTT.

J is TRBJ2-5 and V is TRBV7-9, with D perhaps TRBD2 (6 bases). V lost 4 bases to trimming and J lost 4 bases, with 10 bases between them. Germline V gene data show CDR1 as SEHNR and CDR2 as FQNEAQ (reference sequence). CDR3 length: 13 residues. This chain's CDR3 is CASSWAGRETQYF. As DNA, the CDR3 is TGTGCCAGCAGCTGGGCGGGGAGAGAGACCCAGTACTTC.

This chain uses TRBV30 with TRBJ1-4, with D possibly matching TRBD1 (6 bases). CDR1 and CDR2 (germline): GTSNPN, SVGIG (reference sequence). The germline V and J ends were trimmed by 5 bases and 5 bases, with 12 bases remaining between them. This CDR3 contains 13 residues. The CDR3 sequence is CAWEDSPNEKLFF. In DNA form, the CDR3 reads TGTGCCTGGGAGGACAGTCCAAATGAAAAACTGTTTTTT. The whole variable domain, remainder taken from reference TRBV30 and TRBJ1-4, is SQTIHQWPATLVQPVGSPLSLECTVEGTSNPNLYWYRQAAGRGLQLLFYSVGIGQISSEVPQNLSASRPQDRQFILSSKKLLLSDSGFYLCAWEDSPNEKLFFGSGTQLSVL.

The CDR3 DNA reads TGTGCCAGTAGTACACCCCTCGGGGGGGCAGGTCCCTACGAGCAGTACTTC. It encodes CASSTPLGGAGPYEQYF. The chain combines TRBV19 with TRBJ2-7; 8 bases line up with TRBD2. Unmatched junction bases numbered 13, after V lost 4 bases and J lost 2 bases. The CDR3 spans 17 residues. Per germline, CDR1 LNHDA and CDR2 SQIVND (reference sequence).

This chain joins TRBV29-1 and TRBJ1-2, with TRBD1 matching 9 bases. Germline-derived CDR1 and CDR2 are SQVTM and ANQGSEA. The V segment lost 6 bases and the J segment 5 bases; nucleotides outside the gene matches: 4. The CDR3 spans 12 residues. CDR3 sequence reads: CSVGQGGYGYTF. CDR3 nucleotides: TGCAGCGTGGGACAGGGTGGGTATGGCTACACCTTC.

The CDR3 nucleotides are TGCGCCAGCAGCCTCTGGCGGGCGTATCAGCCCCAGCATTTT. It is translated as CASSLWRAYQPQHF. The chain joins TRBV23-1 to TRBJ1-5; D uncertain. TRBV23-1 falls under the ORF class, with uncertain function. The germline V and J ends were trimmed by 6 bases and 5 bases, with 14 bases remaining between them. The CDR3 consists of 14 residues.

The J gene is TRBJ2-7, the V gene TRBV4-3; 7 bases match TRBD2. This CDR3 is 15 amino acids long. The junction had 11 bases not matched to a gene; V was cut back by 0 bases and J by 9 bases. Per the germline V gene, CDR1 is LGHNA and CDR2 is YSLEER. The CDR3, as DNA: TGCGCCAGCAGCCAAGATCGGGGAGCAGGGAGGGGGCAGTACTTC. Amino acids: CASSQDRGAGRGQYF.

The chain employs TRBV7-2 and TRBJ2-6, with D unclear. The CDR3 length is 17 residues. CDR1 and CDR2 (germline): SGHTA, FQGNSA. Trimming left V 0 bases short and J 2 bases short, with 11 bases between. Here the CDR3 DNA reads TGTGCCAGCAGCTTAGCACCTGTCAGGACTGGGGCCAACGTCCTGACTTTC. This gives the protein CASSLAPVRTGANVLTF.

The rearrangement joins TRBV28 to TRBJ2-5; 9 bases are a match to TRBD2. This CDR3 has 16 residues. With 6 bases clipped from V and 1 base from J, the junction kept 9 bases outside the gene matches. Germline CDR1 MDHEN, CDR2 SYDVKM. The CDR3 sequence is CASSVAGVGTQETQYF. Here the CDR3 DNA reads TGTGCCAGCAGCGTAGCGGGAGTGGGTACCCAAGAGACCCAGTACTTC.

Note on this clone: The junction shows a germline mismatch at one end, possibly a read error. J is TRBJ2-1 and V is TRBV11-3; 14 bases map to TRBD2. CDR1 and CDR2 (germline): SGHNT, YENEEA. The CDR3 is 21 residues long. CDR3 sequence reads: CASSLDYGLAGGPRKYNEQFF. The CDR3 DNA reads TGTGCCAGCAGCCTAGACTACGGACTAGCGGGAGGCCCGAGAAAATACAATGAGCAGTTCTTC.

V gene TRBV7-2 combines with J gene TRBJ2-1, with 10 bases aligning to TRBD2. The CDR3 totals 16 residues. J gave up 7 bases and V 5 bases, and 11 bases lay outside the gene matches. Germline V gives CDR1 SGHTA, CDR2 FQGNSA. CDR3 sequence: CASSLWSSGSGNEQFF. As DNA, the CDR3 is TGTGCCAGCAGCCTGTGGTCTAGCGGGAGTGGGAATGAGCAGTTCTTC. Full variable domain (outside the CDR3, taken from reference TRBV7-2 and TRBJ2-1): GAGVSQSPSNKVTEKGKDVELRCDPISGHTALYWYRQSLGQGLEFLIYFQGNSAPDKSGLPSDRFSAERTGGSVSTLTIQRTQQEDSAVYLCASSLWSSGSGNEQFFGPGTRLTVL.

The chain joins TRBV4-2 to TRBJ2-7; the D gene is possibly TRBD2 (5 bases). Germline CDR1 is LGHNA and CDR2 is YNFKEQ. CDR3 length: 14 residues. Between the trimmed V and J ends, which lost 3 bases and 1 base, there was a span of 10 bases. In DNA, the CDR3 is TGTGCCAGCAGCCAGGGTGGACTTTCCTACGAGCAGTACTTC. Translating it yields CASSQGGLSYEQYF.

The V gene is TRBV4-1, the J gene TRBJ2-2; 12 nucleotides match TRBD2. The CDR3 has 17 residues. Germline V CDR1 and CDR2: MGHRA, YSYEKL. Germline trimming cut 2 bases from V and 5 bases from J; bases unmatched to any gene: 6. CDR3 DNA sequence: TGCGCCAGCAGCCAACCGCTAGCGGGAGGGGTTACCGGGGAGCTGTTTTTT. It is translated as CASSQPLAGGVTGELFF.

Concerning this clone itself: The sample carries other DNA sequences with the same CDR3. The chain uses TRBV9 and TRBJ2-1; TRBD2 matches 11 bases. Per the germline V gene, CDR1 is SGDLS and CDR2 is YYNGEE. The CDR3 sequence is 15 residues long. V lost 2 bases to trimming and J lost 3 bases; unmatched junction nucleotides: 1. Here the CDR3 reads CASSVGTSGYNEQFF. Here the CDR3 DNA reads TGTGCCAGCAGCGTTGGGACTAGCGGCTACAATGAGCAGTTCTTC. The whole variable domain, remainder taken from reference TRBV9 and TRBJ2-1, is DSGVTQTPKHLITATGQRVTLRCSPRSGDLSVYWYQQSLDQGLQFLIQYYNGEERAKGNILERFSAQQFPDLHSELNLSSLELGDSALYFCASSVGTSGYNEQFFGPGTRLTVL.

The rearrangement links TRBV7-2 to TRBJ1-6, with 7 positions matching TRBD1. The CDR3 is 15 amino acids. The V and J ends lost 5 bases and 5 bases, in that order; junction bases with no gene match: 6. The V gene's germline CDR1 is SGHTA and CDR2 FQGNSA. The CDR3 DNA reads TGTGCCAGCAGCCCAAGACAGGGCGATAATTCACCCCTCCACTTT. Translation gives CASSPRQGDNSPLHF.

The V and J genes are TRBV19 and TRBJ2-5; TRBD2 aligns across 8 bases. V shed 8 bases and J 5 bases; nucleotides not matched to a gene: 4. Germline CDR1 reads LNHDA; CDR2 reads SQIVND (reference sequence). This CDR3 region has 12 residues. CDR3 sequence: CASRGGLETQYF. In DNA, the CDR3 is TGTGCCAGTCGGGGGGGATTGGAGACCCAGTACTTC.

The V and J genes are TRBV7-2 and TRBJ2-5, with 10 bases lining up with TRBD2. Germline lookup yields CDR1 SGHTA and CDR2 FQGNSA. V was pared by 6 bases and J by 5 bases, with 6 bases of the junction left unmatched. This CDR3 has 14 amino acids. The CDR3 bases are TGTGCCAGCAGTCAACTAGCGGGAAGGGAGACCCAGTACTTC. Amino acids: CASSQLAGRETQYF.

V and J are TRBV9 and TRBJ1-3; no definite D call. The CDR3 extends over 14 amino acids. Germline V gives CDR1 SGDLS, CDR2 YYNGEE. V gave up 4 bases and J gave up 3 bases, with 11 bases separating them. CDR3 DNA: TGTGCCAGCAGCCCAGAGGCAGTTGGAAACACCATATATTTT. Amino acid sequence: CASSPEAVGNTIYF.

This clone was recorded once. The chain carries TRBV6-1 and TRBJ1-2, with D hard to call. The CDR3 is 16 residues long. Trimming shortened V by 0 bases and J by 2 bases, and 13 bases separated the two germline ends. CDR1 and CDR2 from the germline V gene are MNHNS and SASEGT. The CDR3 is CASSEAARRVNYGYTF. CDR3 sequence (DNA): TGTGCCAGCAGTGAAGCTGCAAGGAGGGTGAACTATGGCTACACCTTC.

The V call is TRBV28, the J call TRBJ1-3; 7 bases agree with TRBD1. Germline-derived CDR1 and CDR2 are MDHEN and SYDVKM. Germline trimming cut 7 bases from V and 5 bases from J; bases unmatched to any gene: 11. The CDR3 totals 15 residues. The CDR3 reads CASNALDRLRNTIYF. CDR3 in DNA: TGTGCCAGCAACGCCTTGGACAGGCTAAGAAACACCATATATTTT.

In its sample, this clone was seen a few times. The V call is TRBV30, the J call TRBJ2-7; 9 nucleotides line up with TRBD1. The CDR3 consists of 14 residues. The junction had 5 bases not matched to a gene; V was cut back by 1 base and J by 4 bases. Germline V gives CDR1 GTSNPN, CDR2 SVGIG (reference sequence). This chain's CDR3 is CAWSARDRAYEQYF. The CDR3 region has the DNA TGTGCCTGGAGTGCCCGGGACAGGGCATACGAGCAGTACTTC.

On this clone: Different DNA sequences within this sample yield the same CDR3. The chain combines TRBV7-2 with TRBJ2-6; 7 bases line up with TRBD2. The ends lost 6 bases at V and 1 base at J; junction bases unmatched: 3. The CDR3 has 15 amino acids. Looked up from germline, CDR1 is SGHTA and CDR2 is FQGNSA. CDR3: CASSSGGSGANVLTF. The CDR3 nucleotides read TGTGCCAGCAGTTCCGGGGGGTCTGGGGCCAACGTCCTGACTTTC.

The J gene is TRBJ2-3, the V gene TRBV18; 8 bases are a match to TRBD2. The ends lost 1 base at V and 3 bases at J; junction bases unmatched: 18. The CDR3 is made up of 20 amino acids. The germline CDR1 and CDR2 sequences are KGHSH and LQKENI. The CDR3 DNA follows: TGTGCCAGCTCACCACTTCCCAACCCAACAGGCCGGGAGGGAACAGATACGCAGTATTTT. Translating gives CASSPLPNPTGREGTDTQYF.

This clone was recorded once. The V call is TRBV5-1, the J call TRBJ1-2; D is uncertain. Per germline, CDR1 SGHRS and CDR2 YFSETQ. V lost 4 bases, J lost 5 bases, and 18 bases lay in between. The CDR3 consists of 15 residues. The CDR3 is CASSPEGASGYGYTF. Written as DNA, the CDR3 is TGCGCCAGCAGCCCGGAAGGCGCCTCAGGATATGGCTACACCTTC.